These 8 T cell receptor beta chains were sequenced from one sample in a study of T cells in Graves' hyperthyroidism and ophthalmopathy. RNA transcripts yielded amplified TCR beta CDR3 regions. Researchers ran a first-round RT-PCR on the TCR CDR3 using the HTBI primer set. TCRdb fed the multiplex PCR reads into MiXCR, producing one record per CDR3 protein. The sample holds roughly 710,000 distinct CDR3 sequences, 30% to 40% seen once. The sequenced material came from blood. These receptor sequences come from a middle-aged woman with Graves' hyperthyroidism.

In its sample, this clonotype was seen a few times. This chain connects TRBV4-1 to TRBJ1-2; D is undetermined. V was cut by 0 bases and J by 8 bases, with 7 bases left in between. The germline gives CDR1 MGHRA, CDR2 YSYEKL. The CDR3 consists of 12 residues. CDR3 nucleotides: TGCGCCAGCAGCCAAGATCCCCTCGGCTACACCTTC. Translated, it gives CASSQDPLGYTF.

A remark on this clonotype: One base away lies a much larger clone, so this may be a sequencing read error. The rearrangement uses TRBV9 and TRBJ1-2, with D tentatively TRBD1 (5 bases). Germline V lookup: CDR1 SGDLS, CDR2 YYNGEE. This CDR3 spans 14 amino acids. The V end was cut by 0 bases, the J end by 4 bases, with 10 bases between. This CDR3 is CASSVGQGLYGYTF. The CDR3, as DNA: TGTGCCAGCAGCGTAGGCCAGGGCCTCTATGGCTACACCTTC.

In the case of this clonotype: A much larger clone differs by one base, so this may be a read error. The CDR3 does not end in the conserved phenylalanine or tryptophan, so this is likely a read error. The rearrangement links TRBV7-8 to TRBJ1-5; TRBD1 aligns across 9 bases. CDR3 length equals 14 residues. Per the germline V gene, CDR1 is SGHVS and CDR2 is FQNEAQ. V was clipped by 5 bases and J by 4 bases; unmatched bases: 3. The DNA of the CDR3 is TGTGCCAGCAGCCTGGACAGGGGTAATCAGCCCCAGCATTCT. As protein: CASSLDRGNQPQHS.

This clonotype was found once. V usage is TRBV5-4 and J usage is TRBJ1-5; no definite D call. Germline lookup yields CDR1 SGHNT and CDR2 YYREEE (reference sequence). Trimming left V 0 bases short and J 11 bases short, with 3 bases between. This CDR3 is built from 10 residues. The CDR3: CASSLGAQHF. The CDR3 coding sequence is TGTGCCAGCAGCTTGGGGGCCCAGCATTTT.

V and J are TRBV10-3 and TRBJ2-5; 8 nucleotides agree with TRBD1. Trimming at V came to 6 bases and at J to 3 bases, leaving 6 bases not matched to a gene. Germline V gene data show CDR1 as ENHRY and CDR2 as SYGVKD. The CDR3 runs 14 residues. This CDR3 is CAISLDREEETQYF. The CDR3 DNA reads as TGTGCCATCAGCCTGGACAGGGAGGAAGAGACCCAGTACTTC.

This clonotype was seen at least ten times. The chain carries TRBV10-2 and TRBJ1-2; D is undetermined. The CDR3 runs to 14 residues. Germline-derived CDR1 and CDR2 are WSHSY and SAAADI. Trimming left V 2 bases short and J 4 bases short, with 11 bases between. DNA of the CDR3: TGCGCCAGCAGTGAGCCGACGGAGGGCTATGGCTACACCTTC. Translation: CASSEPTEGYGYTF.

This clonotype was detected many times. The rearrangement joins TRBV29-1 to TRBJ1-2; D might be TRBD1 (5 bases). In germline, CDR1 is SQVTM, CDR2 ANQGSEA. The V and J ends lost 6 bases and 2 bases respectively, with 10 bases between them. The CDR3 has 12 amino acids. CDR3 DNA: TGCAGCGTCATAGGGACGAACTATGGCTACACCTTC. Its translation is CSVIGTNYGYTF.

This clonotype was counted only a few times. The CDR3 loop reads CASSSYQVPGQGVHQPQHF. DNA of the CDR3: TGTGCCAGCAGCTCATACCAAGTCCCGGGACAGGGCGTCCATCAGCCCCAGCATTTT. The V and J genes are TRBV7-2 and TRBJ1-5, with 9 bases aligning to TRBD1. The CDR3 has 19 residues. The V gene end was trimmed by 4 bases and the J gene end by 5 bases; junction bases not matched to a gene: 18. The germline gives CDR1 SGHTA, CDR2 FQGNSA.